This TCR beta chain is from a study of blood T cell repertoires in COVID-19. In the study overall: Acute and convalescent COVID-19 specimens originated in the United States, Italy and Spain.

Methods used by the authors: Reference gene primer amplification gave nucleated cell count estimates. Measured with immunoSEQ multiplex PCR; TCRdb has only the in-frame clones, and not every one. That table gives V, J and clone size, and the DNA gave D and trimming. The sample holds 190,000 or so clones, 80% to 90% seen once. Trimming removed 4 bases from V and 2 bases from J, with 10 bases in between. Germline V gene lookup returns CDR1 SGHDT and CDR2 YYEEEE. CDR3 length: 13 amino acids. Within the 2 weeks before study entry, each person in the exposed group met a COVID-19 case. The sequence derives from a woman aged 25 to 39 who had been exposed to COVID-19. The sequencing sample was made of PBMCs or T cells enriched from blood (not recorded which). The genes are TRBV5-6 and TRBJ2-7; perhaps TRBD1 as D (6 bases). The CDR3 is CASSIGTTYEQYF. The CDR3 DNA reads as TGTGCCAGCAGCATAGGGACAACCTACGAGCAGTACTTC.